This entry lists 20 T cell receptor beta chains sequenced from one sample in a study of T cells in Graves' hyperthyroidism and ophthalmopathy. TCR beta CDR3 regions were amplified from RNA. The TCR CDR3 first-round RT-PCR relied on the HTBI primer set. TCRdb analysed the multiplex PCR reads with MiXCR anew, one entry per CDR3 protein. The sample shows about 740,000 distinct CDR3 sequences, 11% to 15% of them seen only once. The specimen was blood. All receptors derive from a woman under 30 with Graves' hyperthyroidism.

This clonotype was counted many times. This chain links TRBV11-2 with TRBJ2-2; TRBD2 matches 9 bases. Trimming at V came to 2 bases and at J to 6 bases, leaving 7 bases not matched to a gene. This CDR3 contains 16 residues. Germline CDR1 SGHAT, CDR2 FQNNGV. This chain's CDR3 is CASSLQRGRGAGELFF. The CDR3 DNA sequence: TGTGCCAGCAGCTTACAGCGCGGGAGGGGAGCCGGGGAGCTGTTTTTT.

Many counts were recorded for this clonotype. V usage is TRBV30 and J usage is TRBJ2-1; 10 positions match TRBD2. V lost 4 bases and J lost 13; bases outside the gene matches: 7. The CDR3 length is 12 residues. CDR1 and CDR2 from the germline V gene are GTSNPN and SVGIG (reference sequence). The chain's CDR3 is CAWTLAGEVQFF. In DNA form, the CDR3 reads TGTGCCTGGACGCTAGCGGGAGAGGTTCAGTTCTTC.

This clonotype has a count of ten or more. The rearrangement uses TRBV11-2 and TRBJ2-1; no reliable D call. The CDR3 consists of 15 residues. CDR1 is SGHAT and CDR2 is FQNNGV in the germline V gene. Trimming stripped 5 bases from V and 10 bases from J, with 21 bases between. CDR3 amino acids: CASSGFTETAWEQFF. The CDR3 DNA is TGTGCCAGCAGCGGATTTACGGAGACCGCTTGGGAGCAGTTCTTC.

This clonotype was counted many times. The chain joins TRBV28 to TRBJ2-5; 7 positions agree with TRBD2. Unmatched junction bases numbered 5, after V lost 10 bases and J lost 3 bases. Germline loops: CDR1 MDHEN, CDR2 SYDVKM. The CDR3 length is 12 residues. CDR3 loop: CATSSGEETQYF. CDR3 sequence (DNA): TGTGCCACCTCAAGCGGGGAAGAGACCCAGTACTTC.

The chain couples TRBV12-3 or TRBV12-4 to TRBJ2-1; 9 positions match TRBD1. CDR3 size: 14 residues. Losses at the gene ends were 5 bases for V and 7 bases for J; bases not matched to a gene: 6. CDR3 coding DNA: TGTGCCAGCAGTCGAGGACAGGGGAGGAATGAGCAGTTCTTC. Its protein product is CASSRGQGRNEQFF.

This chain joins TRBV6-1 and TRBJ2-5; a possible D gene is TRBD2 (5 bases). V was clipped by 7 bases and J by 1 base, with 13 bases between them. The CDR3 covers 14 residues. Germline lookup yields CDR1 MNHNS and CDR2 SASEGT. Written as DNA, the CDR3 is TGTGCCAGCAAGGAGCGGTTGCTCCAAGAGACCCAGTACTTC. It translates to CASKERLLQETQYF.

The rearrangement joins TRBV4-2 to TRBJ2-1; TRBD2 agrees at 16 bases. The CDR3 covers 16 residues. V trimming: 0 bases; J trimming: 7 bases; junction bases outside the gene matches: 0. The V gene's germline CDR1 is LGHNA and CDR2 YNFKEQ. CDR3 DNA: TGTGCCAGCAGCCAAGAGGGACTAGCGGGGGGGAATGAGCAGTTCTTC. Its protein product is CASSQEGLAGGNEQFF.

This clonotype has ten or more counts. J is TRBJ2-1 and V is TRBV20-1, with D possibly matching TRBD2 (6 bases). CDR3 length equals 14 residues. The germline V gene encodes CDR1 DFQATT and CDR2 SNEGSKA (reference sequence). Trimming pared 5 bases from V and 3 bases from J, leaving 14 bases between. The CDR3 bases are TGCAGTGCTGAACCTAGGAGGGGCTACAATGAGCAGTTCTTC. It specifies CSAEPRRGYNEQFF.

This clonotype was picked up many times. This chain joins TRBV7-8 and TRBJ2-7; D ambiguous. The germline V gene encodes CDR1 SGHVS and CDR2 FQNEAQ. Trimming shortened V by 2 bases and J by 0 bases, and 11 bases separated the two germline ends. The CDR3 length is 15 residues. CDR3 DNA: TGTGCCAGCAGCTTATGGGGAACCAGCTCCTACGAGCAGTACTTC. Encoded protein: CASSLWGTSSYEQYF.

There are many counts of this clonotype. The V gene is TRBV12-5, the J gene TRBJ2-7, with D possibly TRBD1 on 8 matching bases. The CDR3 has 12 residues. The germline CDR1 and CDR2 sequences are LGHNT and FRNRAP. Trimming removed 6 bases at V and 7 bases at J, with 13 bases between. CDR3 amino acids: CASGTGGGEQYF. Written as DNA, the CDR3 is TGTGCTAGTGGAACAGGGGGGGGTGAGCAGTACTTC. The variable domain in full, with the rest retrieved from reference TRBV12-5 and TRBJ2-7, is DARVTQTPRHKVTEMGQEVTMRCQPILGHNTVFWYRQTMMQGLELLAYFRNRAPLDDSGMPKDRFSAEMPDATLATLKIQPSEPRDSAVYFCASGTGGGEQYFGPGTRLTVT.

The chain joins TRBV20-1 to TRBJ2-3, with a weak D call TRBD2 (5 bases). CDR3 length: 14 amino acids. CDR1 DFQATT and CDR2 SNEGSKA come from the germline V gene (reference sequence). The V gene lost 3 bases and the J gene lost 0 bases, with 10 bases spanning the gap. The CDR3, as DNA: TGCAGTGCTAGGGACTTAAAAAGCACAGATACGCAGTATTTT. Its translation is CSARDLKSTDTQYF.

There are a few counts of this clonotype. CDR3 sequence reads: CAWSPLGWQGGDEQYF. The DNA for the CDR3 is TGTGCCTGGAGTCCACTGGGGTGGCAGGGGGGCGACGAGCAGTACTTC. The J gene is TRBJ2-7, the V gene TRBV30, with a possible D match to TRBD1 (7 bases). The CDR3 loop spans 16 amino acids. Germline V gives CDR1 GTSNPN, CDR2 SVGIG (reference sequence). Trimming shortened V by 2 bases and J by 5 bases, and 22 bases separated the two germline ends.

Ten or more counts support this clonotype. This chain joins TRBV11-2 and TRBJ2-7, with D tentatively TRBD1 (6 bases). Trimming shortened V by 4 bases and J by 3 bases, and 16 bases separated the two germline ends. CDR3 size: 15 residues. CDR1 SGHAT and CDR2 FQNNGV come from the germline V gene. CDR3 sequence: CASSSVPTGNYEQYF. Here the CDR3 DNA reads TGTGCCAGCAGCTCAGTTCCGACAGGAAACTACGAGCAGTACTTC.

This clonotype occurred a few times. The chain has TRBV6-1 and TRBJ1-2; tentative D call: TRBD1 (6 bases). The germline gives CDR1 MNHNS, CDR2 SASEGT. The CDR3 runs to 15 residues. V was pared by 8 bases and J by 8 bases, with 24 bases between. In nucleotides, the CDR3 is TGTGCCAGCCGATCATCTGTTAGGGGGTGGTCGGGCTACACCTTC. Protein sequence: CASRSSVRGWSGYTF.

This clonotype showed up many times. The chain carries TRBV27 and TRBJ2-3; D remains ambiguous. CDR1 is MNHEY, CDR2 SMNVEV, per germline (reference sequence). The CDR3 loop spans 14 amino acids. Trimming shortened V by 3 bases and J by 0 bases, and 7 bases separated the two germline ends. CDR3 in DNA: TGTGCCAGCAGTTTCAGTACTAGCACAGATACGCAGTATTTT. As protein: CASSFSTSTDTQYF.

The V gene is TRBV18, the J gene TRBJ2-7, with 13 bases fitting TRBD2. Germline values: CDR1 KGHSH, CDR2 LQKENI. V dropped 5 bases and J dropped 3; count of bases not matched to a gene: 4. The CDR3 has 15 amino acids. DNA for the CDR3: TGTGCCAGCTCAGGACTAGCGGGAGTTAACTACGAGCAGTACTTC. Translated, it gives CASSGLAGVNYEQYF. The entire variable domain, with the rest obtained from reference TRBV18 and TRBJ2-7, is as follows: NAGVMQNPRHLVRRRGQEARLRCSPMKGHSHVYWYRQLPEEGLKFMVYLQKENIIDESGMPKERFSAEFPKEGPSILRIQQVVRGDSAAYFCASSGLAGVNYEQYFGPGTRLTVT.

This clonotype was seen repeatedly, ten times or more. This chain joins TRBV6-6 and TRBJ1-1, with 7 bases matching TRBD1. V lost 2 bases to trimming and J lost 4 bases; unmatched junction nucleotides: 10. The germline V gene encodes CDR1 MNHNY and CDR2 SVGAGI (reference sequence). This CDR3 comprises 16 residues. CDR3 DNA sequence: TGTGCCAGCAGTTACCGACTTATGACAGGGCCCACTGAAGCTTTCTTT. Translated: CASSYRLMTGPTEAFF.

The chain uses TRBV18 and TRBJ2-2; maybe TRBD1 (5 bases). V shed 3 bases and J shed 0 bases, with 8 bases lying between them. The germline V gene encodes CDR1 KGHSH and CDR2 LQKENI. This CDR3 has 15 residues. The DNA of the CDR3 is TGTGCCAGCTCACCGGCGACAGCGAACACCGGGGAGCTGTTTTTT. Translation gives CASSPATANTGELFF.

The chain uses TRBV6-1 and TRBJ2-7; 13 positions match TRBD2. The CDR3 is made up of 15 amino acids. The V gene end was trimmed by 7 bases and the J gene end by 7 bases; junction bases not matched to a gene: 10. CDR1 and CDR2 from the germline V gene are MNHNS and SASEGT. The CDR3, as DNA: TGTGCCAGCATCACCGGGACTAGCGGGACGAATGAGCAGTACTTC. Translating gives CASITGTSGTNEQYF.

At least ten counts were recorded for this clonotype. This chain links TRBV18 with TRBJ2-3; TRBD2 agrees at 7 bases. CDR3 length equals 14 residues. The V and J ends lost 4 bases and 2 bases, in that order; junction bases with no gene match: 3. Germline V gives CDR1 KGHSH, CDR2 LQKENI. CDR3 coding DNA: TGTGCCAGCTCACGGCGGGGGTCCACAGATACGCAGTATTTT. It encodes CASSRRGSTDTQYF.